This is a list of T cell receptor beta chains from one sample in a study of response to subunit inactivated influenza vaccine. One entry per CDR3 protein results from TCRdb running MiXCR on the RT-PCR reads. The sample contains approximately 700,000 distinct CDR3 sequences, about 15% of which appear only once. Here the sequenced sample was PBMCs from blood, taken 11 to 12 days after vaccination. The source of these receptors is a man aged 45-65 years who received an inactivated influenza vaccine. CDR3s include the opening cysteine and the closing phenylalanine or tryptophan. Each record gives: D gene, clone size, CDR3 length, V gene, J gene, CDR3 DNA, CDR3 protein. The D gene is left open where the match is weak. Clone size is given for some rows only: seen once, a few or many times, or a class if the clone is expanded.

.,.,14,TRBV12-3/TRBV12-4,TRBJ2-5,TGTGCCAGCAGAGACTGGGGTCACGTAGAGACCCAGTACTTC,CASRDWGHVETQYF
.,many,14,TRBV12-3/TRBV12-4,TRBJ2-5,TGTGCCAGCAGTTTGCGCCTAGCGCGGGAGACCCAGTACTTC,CASSLRLARETQYF
.,few,14,TRBV3-1,TRBJ1-5,TGTGCCAGCAGCCCCGACTCTGGTAGTCAGCCCCAGCATTTT,CASSPDSGSQPQHF
TRBD2,.,15,TRBV20-1,TRBJ2-1,TGCAGTGCCTGGGACAGCGGGAGGCCCTACAATGAGCAGTTCTTC,CSAWDSGRPYNEQFF
.,few,12,TRBV20-1,TRBJ1-2,TGCAGTGCTAGAGTGCAGGGTAATGGCTACACCTTC,CSARVQGNGYTF
TRBD2,.,16,TRBV4-2,TRBJ2-1,TGTGCCAGCAGCCAAACTAGCGGGGGGGCTCCCAATGAGCAGTTCTTC,CASSQTSGGAPNEQFF
.,.,12,TRBV10-1,TRBJ2-2,TGCGCCAGCAGTGAACAAACCGGGGAGCTGTTTTTT,CASSEQTGELFF
.,few,14,TRBV2,TRBJ2-2,TGTGCCACCTCGGACAGCCGAAACACCGGGGAGCTGTTTTTT,CATSDSRNTGELFF
TRBD2,.,18,TRBV6-2/TRBV6-3,TRBJ2-5,TGTGCCAGCAGTTTCCCCATCGGACTAGCGGGAGTGGTGGAGACCCAGTACTTC,CASSFPIGLAGVVETQYF
.,few,14,TRBV30,TRBJ1-6,TGTGCCTGGAGTTCTACACCGGCCAATTCACCCCTCCACTTT,CAWSSTPANSPLHF
.,.,17,TRBV11-2,TRBJ2-1,TGTGCCAGCAGCTTAGAGGCCGTGCCAGGGGGCGGGAGGGCCCCGTTCTTC,CASSLEAVPGGGRAPFF
TRBD1,.,15,TRBV6-1,TRBJ1-5,TGTGCCAGCAGTCCACCCGGGACAGGGGCCGTGACCCAGCATTTT,CASSPPGTGAVTQHF
TRBD1,.,14,TRBV7-8,TRBJ1-1,TGTGCCAGCACCCCCAGGGGGCGGACCACTGAAGCTTTCTTT,CASTPRGRTTEAFF
TRBD1,.,13,TRBV6-2/TRBV6-3,TRBJ2-1,TGTGCCACCAGGACAGGCACCTACAATGAGCAGTTCTTC,CATRTGTYNEQFF
.,few,15,TRBV20-1,TRBJ1-1,TGCAGTGCTAGTACCATCACAGGATTAAACACTGAAGCTTTCTTT,CSASTITGLNTEAFF
TRBD1,few,13,TRBV27,TRBJ1-2,TGTGCCAGCAGCTGGGGAGGGGGCCATGGCTACACCTTC,CASSWGGGHGYTF
.,.,14,TRBV6-1,TRBJ2-5,TGTGCCAGCCGGGTGTTGGACAGACAAGAGACCCAGTACTTC,CASRVLDRQETQYF
.,few,16,TRBV12-3/TRBV12-4,TRBJ2-7,TGTGCCAGCAGTTTAGGCAGCCAGGGGAGCTCCTACGAGCAGTACTTC,CASSLGSQGSSYEQYF
TRBD2,.,18,TRBV9,TRBJ2-6,TGTGCCAGCAGCGCCGGACGACGGTCCGGGAGGGGGGCCAACGTCCTGACTTTC,CASSAGRRSGRGANVLTF
TRBD2,.,16,TRBV12-3/TRBV12-4,TRBJ2-5,TGTGCCAGCAGCCTCGCCGTAGACAGCGGGATAGAGACCCAGTACTTC,CASSLAVDSGIETQYF
.,.,14,TRBV4-1,TRBJ2-7,TGCGCCAGCAGCCAAGTTCCGGGGTACTACGAGCAGTACTTC,CASSQVPGYYEQYF
.,few,14,TRBV3-1,TRBJ2-7,TGTGCCAGCAGCCAAGAAGGGTTTTTCTACGAGCAGTACTTC,CASSQEGFFYEQYF
.,few,14,TRBV5-1,TRBJ2-3,TGCGCCAGCAGCTTGCCACTAGACACAGATACGCAGTATTTT,CASSLPLDTDTQYF
.,many,12,TRBV12-3/TRBV12-4,TRBJ1-5,TGTGCCAGCAGTTTATTCAATCAGCCCCAGCATTTT,CASSLFNQPQHF
.,few,18,TRBV10-3,TRBJ1-3,TGTGCCATCAGTGAGACTCCCGGACACCTTGGCTCTGGAAACACCATATATTTT,CAISETPGHLGSGNTIYF
.,.,15,TRBV19,TRBJ2-5,TGTGCCAGTAGTATAGATGGACAGAATCAAGAGACCCAGTACTTC,CASSIDGQNQETQYF
.,.,12,TRBV7-9,TRBJ2-1,TGTGCCAGCAGCTTACCTCAGACAGGACCGGTCTTC,CASSLPQTGPVF
.,.,14,TRBV10-3,TRBJ1-5,TGTGCCATCAGTCAGGGGCAAGGCAATCAGCCCCAGCATTTT,CAISQGQGNQPQHF
TRBD2,.,17,TRBV20-1,TRBJ2-4,TGCAGTGCCAGAAGTAGCGGGAGGGCCGGAGCCAAAAACATTCAGTACTTC,CSARSSGRAGAKNIQYF
TRBD2,few,17,TRBV11-2,TRBJ2-1,TGTGCCAGCAGCTTAGACCCAGCGGGAGTCTCCTACAATGAGCAGTTCTTC,CASSLDPAGVSYNEQFF
.,few,16,TRBV10-3,TRBJ1-5,TGTGCCATCAGTGAGTCGGGGGGGGCAGGCCATCAGCCCCAGCATTTT,CAISESGGAGHQPQHF
.,few,12,TRBV20-1,TRBJ2-7,TGCAGTGTTTGGGCCAGGGACTACGAGCAGTACTTC,CSVWARDYEQYF
.,few,15,TRBV5-1,TRBJ2-2,TGTGCCAGCAGTTTATCAGGAAAGAACACCGGGGAGCTGTTTTTT,CASSLSGKNTGELFF
TRBD2,.,15,TRBV4-2,TRBJ2-2,TGTGCCAGCAGCCGCGGGGGGGCGATCACCGGGGAGCTGTTTTTT,CASSRGGAITGELFF
.,.,16,TRBV18,TRBJ2-1,TGTGCCAGCTCACCCATGAGGGCAGGAGCATACAATGAGCAGTTCTTC,CASSPMRAGAYNEQFF
.,.,13,TRBV5-1,TRBJ2-7,TGCGCCAGCAGCTTTTCAGGGATCCACGAGCAGTACTTC,CASSFSGIHEQYF
.,many,11,TRBV12-3/TRBV12-4,TRBJ2-7,TGTGCCAGCAGTTTCTCGGGAGAGCAGTACTTC,CASSFSGEQYF
.,.,14,TRBV29-1,TRBJ1-1,TGCAGCGTTGAAGTCGGCGTATTGAACACTGAAGCTTTCTTT,CSVEVGVLNTEAFF
.,few,13,TRBV7-2,TRBJ2-6,TGTGCCAGCAGTGCCCCTGGGGCCAACGTCCTGACTTTC,CASSAPGANVLTF
.,.,13,TRBV11-2,TRBJ2-5,TGTGCCAGCAGCTTTCAGAGCCAAGAGACCCAGTACTTC,CASSFQSQETQYF
TRBD1,.,13,TRBV6-1,TRBJ2-7,TGTGCCAGCAATGCAGGGGGATTGGACGAGCAGTACTTC,CASNAGGLDEQYF
TRBD1,.,13,TRBV20-1,TRBJ2-7,TGCAGTGCAAGACAGGGGGCCTTCTACGAGCAGTACTTC,CSARQGAFYEQYF
TRBD1,.,16,TRBV10-3,TRBJ2-7,TGTGCCATCAGTGATGTAGGGGGCCGGATCTCCTACGAGCAGTACTTC,CAISDVGGRISYEQYF
.,.,12,TRBV20-1,TRBJ1-5,TGCAGTGCTAGGGACTCTGGATCGGCCCAGCATTTT,CSARDSGSAQHF
TRBD1,few,15,TRBV20-1,TRBJ1-3,TGCAGTGCTGGGACCCAGGGGGACTCTGGAAACACCATATATTTT,CSAGTQGDSGNTIYF
.,few,15,TRBV5-1,TRBJ2-3,TGCGCCAGCAGCTTGGACGGGATTCAGGTAGATACGCAGTATTTT,CASSLDGIQVDTQYF